The rows below give T cell receptor beta chains drawn from one sample of a study of blood T cell repertoires in COVID-19. Sequenced by immunoSEQ multiplex PCR; TCRdb stores in-frame clones only, minus some. The sample yields approximately 220,000 clones, roughly 80% seen once. Sequencing was performed on peripheral blood. These TCRs come from a woman older than 75 with acute or convalescent COVID-19. Both conserved end residues are part of each CDR3. A D gene is named only where the DNA matches it firmly. Some rows mark clone size as missing; the rest say once, few, many or name a class of expanded clone.

D gene: -; V gene: TRBV18; clone size: -; J gene: TRBJ1-5; CDR3 protein: CASSPGPGAGANQPQHF; CDR3 DNA: TGTGCCAGCTCACCGGGGCCAGGGGCAGGGGCCAATCAGCCCCAGCATTTT
D gene: TRBD1; V gene: TRBV5-1; clone size: -; J gene: TRBJ2-3; CDR3 protein: CASSSTGGEGTDTQYF; CDR3 DNA: TGCGCCAGCAGCTCTACAGGGGGCGAAGGGACAGATACGCAGTATTTT
D gene: -; V gene: TRBV7-2; clone size: -; J gene: TRBJ2-7; CDR3 protein: CASDPRPGSALYEQYF; CDR3 DNA: TGTGCCAGCGACCCCCGCCCCGGGAGCGCTCTCTACGAGCAGTACTTC
D gene: -; V gene: TRBV4-1; clone size: few; J gene: TRBJ2-1; CDR3 protein: CASSHLGPPLVNEQFF; CDR3 DNA: TGCGCCAGCAGCCACCTTGGGCCCCCTTTGGTCAATGAGCAGTTCTTC
D gene: TRBD1; V gene: TRBV27; clone size: -; J gene: TRBJ1-5; CDR3 protein: CASSAGTGNRQPQHF; CDR3 DNA: TGTGCCAGCAGTGCCGGGACAGGGAATCGTCAGCCCCAGCATTTT
D gene: TRBD2; V gene: TRBV3-1/TRBV3-2; clone size: -; J gene: TRBJ2-1; CDR3 protein: CASSQGQTSGYNEQFF; CDR3 DNA: TGTGCCAGCAGCCAAGGTCAGACTAGCGGTTACAATGAGCAGTTCTTC
D gene: -; V gene: TRBV6-5; clone size: -; J gene: TRBJ2-3; CDR3 protein: CASRGPDTQYF; CDR3 DNA: TGTGCCAGCAGGGGGCCGGATACGCAGTATTTT
D gene: -; V gene: TRBV27; clone size: -; J gene: TRBJ2-5; CDR3 protein: CASSLSGRVRETQYF; CDR3 DNA: TGTGCCAGCAGTTTATCGGGCAGGGTTCGGGAGACCCAGTACTTC
D gene: -; V gene: TRBV7-2; clone size: once; J gene: TRBJ1-2; CDR3 protein: CASSDHRAIGYGYTF; CDR3 DNA: TGTGCCAGCAGCGACCACAGGGCGATTGGCTATGGCTACACCTTC
D gene: -; V gene: TRBV10-2; clone size: -; J gene: TRBJ1-3; CDR3 protein: CASSDLRTSSGNTIYF; CDR3 DNA: TGCGCCAGCAGTGATTTGCGAACTAGCTCTGGAAACACCATATATTTT
D gene: TRBD1; V gene: TRBV5-1; clone size: -; J gene: TRBJ2-1; CDR3 protein: CATQGTGTYNEQFF; CDR3 DNA: TGCGCCACCCAGGGGACAGGGACGTACAATGAGCAGTTCTTC
D gene: TRBD1; V gene: TRBV4-1; clone size: -; J gene: TRBJ1-1; CDR3 protein: CASSHDRGRRYDTEAFF; CDR3 DNA: TGCGCCAGCAGCCACGACAGGGGTCGGCGGTATGACACTGAAGCTTTCTTT
D gene: TRBD2; V gene: TRBV18; clone size: -; J gene: TRBJ2-1; CDR3 protein: CASSRRTSGGYNEQFF; CDR3 DNA: TGTGCCAGCTCACGGAGGACTAGCGGGGGTTACAATGAGCAGTTCTTC
D gene: -; V gene: TRBV5-1; clone size: -; J gene: TRBJ1-4; CDR3 protein: CASSLEVLQGTNEKLFF; CDR3 DNA: TGCGCCAGCAGCTTGGAGGTCTTACAGGGCACTAATGAAAAACTGTTTTTT
D gene: TRBD1; V gene: TRBV29-1; clone size: -; J gene: TRBJ1-4; CDR3 protein: CSAGVTGEKLFF; CDR3 DNA: TGCAGCGCGGGAGTGACAGGGGAAAAACTGTTTTTT
D gene: TRBD1; V gene: TRBV19; clone size: -; J gene: TRBJ2-2; CDR3 protein: CASSLLRQGGFTGELFF; CDR3 DNA: TGTGCCAGTAGTCTCCTGAGACAGGGCGGGTTCACCGGGGAGCTGTTTTTT
D gene: -; V gene: TRBV5-1; clone size: -; J gene: TRBJ2-7; CDR3 protein: CASSFPGDSYEQYF; CDR3 DNA: TGCGCCAGCAGCTTCCCAGGGGACTCCTACGAGCAGTACTTC
D gene: TRBD2; V gene: TRBV5-5; clone size: -; J gene: TRBJ2-7; CDR3 protein: CASSPERLAEPYEQYF; CDR3 DNA: TGTGCCAGCAGCCCGGAGAGACTAGCGGAGCCCTACGAGCAGTACTTC
D gene: TRBD2; V gene: TRBV7-9; clone size: -; J gene: TRBJ2-3; CDR3 protein: CATRWGLAEDTQYF; CDR3 DNA: TGTGCCACACGATGGGGACTAGCCGAAGATACGCAGTATTTT
D gene: TRBD2; V gene: TRBV6-4; clone size: -; J gene: TRBJ2-5; CDR3 protein: CASSDQAGPPETQYF; CDR3 DNA: TGTGCCAGCAGTGACCAAGCGGGACCCCCGGAGACCCAGTACTTC
D gene: TRBD1; V gene: TRBV5-1; clone size: -; J gene: TRBJ2-7; CDR3 protein: CASSMTGDGYEQYF; CDR3 DNA: TGCGCCAGCAGCATGACAGGGGACGGCTACGAGCAGTACTTC
D gene: TRBD1; V gene: TRBV5-4; clone size: -; J gene: TRBJ1-2; CDR3 protein: CASSSGTGAKNYGYTF; CDR3 DNA: TGTGCCAGCAGCTCCGGGACAGGGGCGAAAAACTATGGCTACACCTTC
D gene: -; V gene: TRBV20-1; clone size: once; J gene: TRBJ1-2; CDR3 protein: CSARVLYGYTF; CDR3 DNA: TGCAGTGCTCGGGTCCTCTATGGCTACACCTTC